A selection of T cell receptor beta chains follows, all from one sample in a study of breast tumors, draining lymph nodes, adjacent tissues. TCRdb called the multiplex PCR reads again in MiXCR, with one record for every CDR3 protein. The sample gives more than 10,000 distinct CDR3 sequences, roughly 72% of which show up once; around 44% is in the top ten. Sequencing was carried out using tumor-adjacent breast tissue. These receptors all stem from a female donor with breast cancer. Some clones in this sample may be carry-over from other donors' samples. The CDR3 runs from the conserved cysteine through the conserved F or W. A D gene is named only where the DNA matches it firmly. Size is stated for part of the rows, as once, few or many counts, or as a class when the clone is expanded.

j_call,d_call,v_call,clone_size,cdr3_aa,cdr3_nt
TRBJ2-1,NA,TRBV20-1,NA,CGARLDNEQFF,TGCGGTGCTAGACTAGACAATGAGCAGTTCTTC
TRBJ2-5,NA,TRBV5-1,many,CASSLSAAWETQYF,TGCGCCAGCAGCTTGTCGGCAGCGTGGGAGACCCAGTACTTC
TRBJ2-3,NA,TRBV27,NA,CASSSSDTQYF,TGTGCCAGCAGTTCCTCAGATACGCAGTATTTT
TRBJ2-1,NA,TRBV7-9,NA,CASTATGEGNEQFF,TGTGCCAGCACCGCGACAGGGGAGGGGAATGAGCAGTTCTTC
TRBJ2-5,TRBD2,TRBV2,NA,CASSEAPGLLGSETQYF,TGTGCCAGCAGTGAAGCGCCGGGACTACTCGGGAGTGAGACCCAGTACTTC
TRBJ1-3,NA,TRBV20-1,NA,CSARGAAGNTIYF,TGCAGTGCTAGAGGGGCTGCTGGAAACACCATATATTTT
TRBJ2-3,NA,TRBV24-1,NA,CATSGQDTQYF,TGTGCCACCAGTGGTCAAGATACGCAGTATTTT
TRBJ1-6,NA,TRBV28,few,CASSFRGGVSPLHF,TGTGCCAGCAGTTTTCGGGGGGGCGTTTCACCCCTCCACTTT
TRBJ2-5,TRBD1,TRBV6-5,NA,CASSYGTEETQYF,TGTGCCAGCAGTTACGGGACAGAAGAGACCCAGTACTTC
TRBJ2-5,TRBD2,TRBV7-3,medium-sized,CASSHWGGETQYF,TGTGCCAGCAGCCACTGGGGGGGGGAGACCCAGTACTTC
TRBJ2-5,NA,TRBV6-6,NA,CASSYRGGETQYF,TGTGCCAGCAGTTACAGGGGAGGAGAGACCCAGTACTTC
TRBJ2-1,NA,TRBV4-2,medium-sized,CASSQATRNEQFF,TGTGCCAGCAGCCAAGCAACTCGAAATGAGCAGTTCTTC
TRBJ2-2,NA,TRBV6-5,NA,CASKRLNTGELFF,TGTGCCAGCAAGCGGCTAAACACCGGGGAGCTGTTTTTT
TRBJ1-1,TRBD1,TRBV19,NA,CASRGQGWNTEAFF,TGTGCCAGTAGAGGACAGGGGTGGAACACTGAAGCTTTCTTT
TRBJ2-7,TRBD2,TRBV20-1,NA,CSAIPSGRTYEQYF,TGCAGTGCTATTCCTAGCGGGCGCACCTACGAGCAGTACTTC
TRBJ1-4,TRBD1,TRBV5-1,NA,CASSYGTGGGEKLFF,TGCGCCAGCAGCTATGGGACAGGGGGCGGTGAAAAACTGTTTTTT
TRBJ2-7,TRBD1,TRBV11-3,NA,CASSLDADRGVREQYF,TGTGCCAGCAGCTTAGATGCAGACAGGGGGGTTCGCGAGCAGTACTTC
TRBJ1-5,NA,TRBV10-3,NA,CAISEGVDQPQHF,TGTGCCATCAGTGAGGGAGTCGATCAGCCCCAGCATTTT
TRBJ1-3,TRBD1,TRBV5-1,NA,CASSLGGDSSGNTIYF,TGCGCCAGCAGCTTGGGCGGGGACAGCTCTGGAAACACCATATATTTT
TRBJ1-6,NA,TRBV27,NA,CASSPRGPYNSPLHF,TGTGCCAGCAGTCCCAGGGGACCCTATAATTCACCCCTCCACTTT
TRBJ2-3,TRBD1,TRBV5-1,NA,CASSSGTGASTDTQYF,TGCGCCAGCAGCTCCGGGACAGGGGCCAGCACAGATACGCAGTATTTT
TRBJ2-7,TRBD1,TRBV20-1,few,CSAEAAGTGREQYF,TGCAGTGCGGAAGCCGCCGGGACAGGGCGCGAGCAGTACTTC
TRBJ2-1,TRBD2,TRBV20-1,NA,CSANPGTSGNNEQFF,TGCAGTGCTAACCCGGGGACTAGCGGGAACAATGAGCAGTTCTTC
TRBJ1-3,NA,TRBV20-1,NA,CSARDVSQSSGNTIYF,TGCAGTGCTAGAGATGTCAGCCAAAGCTCTGGAAACACCATATATTTT
TRBJ2-1,TRBD2,TRBV5-1,NA,CASSSGLAGHNEQFF,TGCGCCAGCAGCTCGGGCCTAGCGGGACACAATGAGCAGTTCTTC
TRBJ1-4,TRBD1,TRBV27,NA,CASQRQGGNEKLFF,TGTGCCAGCCAACGACAGGGGGGAAATGAAAAACTGTTTTTT
TRBJ2-2,TRBD2,TRBV30,few,CAWTGLAGEYTGELFF,TGTGCCTGGACTGGACTAGCGGGAGAGTACACCGGGGAGCTGTTTTTT
TRBJ2-2,TRBD2,TRBV12-3/TRBV12-4,once,CATSGLAGENTGELFF,TGTGCCACATCCGGACTAGCGGGAGAGAACACCGGGGAGCTGTTTTTT
TRBJ2-7,TRBD1,TRBV28,NA,CASKTGTGRDEQYF,TGTGCCAGTAAGACCGGGACAGGGAGGGACGAGCAGTACTTC
TRBJ1-4,NA,TRBV9,many,CASSVGASTNEKLFF,TGTGCCAGCAGCGTAGGGGCCAGCACTAATGAAAAACTGTTTTTT
TRBJ2-2,NA,TRBV27,NA,CASTSYSTGELFF,TGTGCCAGCACCTCCTACTCCACCGGGGAGCTGTTTTTT
TRBJ2-5,NA,TRBV5-5,NA,CASSPGFTGETQYF,TGTGCCAGCAGCCCCGGATTCACGGGGGAGACCCAGTACTTC
TRBJ2-7,TRBD1,TRBV30,once,CAWSDGTGLYEQYF,TGTGCCTGGAGTGACGGGACAGGGCTCTACGAGCAGTACTTC
TRBJ2-5,TRBD2,TRBV30,NA,CAWSVLTSGWKETQYF,TGTGCCTGGAGTGTACTAACTAGCGGGTGGAAAGAGACCCAGTACTTC
TRBJ1-2,NA,TRBV24-1,NA,CATSDYTGYYGYTF,TGTGCCACCAGTGATTACACAGGGTATTATGGCTACACCTTC
TRBJ1-4,NA,TRBV19,medium-sized,CASSIGVATNEKLFF,TGTGCCAGTAGTATAGGGGTTGCAACTAATGAAAAACTGTTTTTT
TRBJ2-5,NA,TRBV20-1,few,CSASSGPGGETQYF,TGCAGTGCTAGTAGCGGTCCCGGGGGAGAGACCCAGTACTTC
TRBJ2-3,NA,TRBV27,many,CASSLYGRATSTDTQYF,TGTGCCAGCAGTTTATATGGTAGGGCTACTAGCACAGATACGCAGTATTTT
TRBJ2-5,NA,TRBV4-1,few,CASSQDRDLSLETQYF,TGCGCCAGCAGCCAAGATCGAGACCTATCTCTAGAGACCCAGTACTTC
TRBJ2-7,NA,TRBV20-1,NA,CSATPHVQGTYEQYF,TGCAGTGCTACTCCCCACGTACAGGGCACCTACGAGCAGTACTTC
TRBJ2-3,NA,TRBV5-1,NA,CASSLGAYSTDTQYF,TGCGCCAGCAGCTTGGGGGCGTATAGCACAGATACGCAGTATTTT
TRBJ2-1,NA,TRBV11-3,many,CASSLRNEQFF,TGTGCCAGCAGCTTGAGGAATGAGCAGTTCTTC
TRBJ2-3,NA,TRBV5-6,NA,CASSFTGSDTQYF,TGTGCCAGCAGCTTCACAGGGTCGGATACGCAGTATTTT
TRBJ2-7,NA,TRBV6-1,NA,CASSGGLGRDYEQYF,TGTGCCAGCAGTGGGGGCTTGGGCCGGGACTACGAGCAGTACTTC
TRBJ2-1,TRBD1,TRBV3-1,many,CASSQDRGPYNEQFF,TGTGCCAGCAGCCAAGACAGGGGGCCTTACAATGAGCAGTTCTTC
TRBJ2-1,NA,TRBV24-1,few,CATSGSGNYNEQFF,TGTGCCACCAGTGGTAGCGGAAACTACAATGAGCAGTTCTTC
TRBJ2-5,NA,TRBV5-4,NA,CASSLEAGSETQYF,TGTGCCAGCAGCTTGGAGGCAGGGTCAGAGACCCAGTACTTC
TRBJ2-2,NA,TRBV4-2,once,CASSQDRGGAITGELFF,TGTGCCAGCAGCCAAGATCGCGGCGGGGCGATAACCGGGGAGCTGTTTTTT
TRBJ2-1,NA,TRBV20-1,once,CSASAPRSSCNEQFF,TGCAGTGCTAGTGCCCCTCGGAGCTCCTGCAATGAGCAGTTCTTC
TRBJ2-7,TRBD1,TRBV6-2/TRBV6-3,NA,CASTIAGTGYEQYF,TGTGCCAGCACTATCGCCGGGACAGGCTACGAGCAGTACTTC
TRBJ2-3,TRBD2,TRBV20-1,many,CSAIPWTSGIPDTQYF,TGCAGTGCTATCCCCTGGACTAGCGGGATCCCAGATACGCAGTATTTT